The TCR beta chain under discussion was sequenced for a study of blood T cell repertoires in COVID-19. Overall study: PBMCs, B-cell-depleted T cells, or T cells provided the cDNA or gDNA that made up the material.

The method was immunoSEQ multiplex PCR; TCRdb's version includes in-frame clones alone and lacks a portion of them. The sample contains 470,000 or so clones, 75% to 90% of which appear only once. In germline, CDR1 is SNHLY, CDR2 FYNNEI. There are 14 residues in the CDR3. The J segment lost 0 bases and the V segment lost 8 bases, leaving 4 bases of the junction unmatched. This sequence joins TRBV2 and TRBJ2-3; 8 bases line up with TRBD2. The sample comprised peripheral blood. This TCR was sampled from a human donor in a cohort sampled during active COVID-19. The CDR3 loop reads CASLGGVSTDTQYF. Written as DNA, the CDR3 is TGTGCCAGCCTCGGGGGGGTGAGCACAGATACGCAGTATTTT.